The clone carrying this T cell receptor beta chain has more than one count but fewer than ten. Its specificity is not known. CDR3 size: 17 residues. The J segment lost 3 bases and the V segment lost 1 base, leaving 15 bases of the junction unmatched. Germline V gene lookup returns CDR1 DFQATT and CDR2 SNEGSKA (reference sequence). The sample is drawn from a study of CD8 T cells in ankylosing spondylitis. Notes on the study in general: Eight highly homologous variants formed a TCR beta motif that appeared characteristic of ankylosing spondylitis blood. Before this, some motif variants had been reported in reactive arthritis synovial fluid and blood. Researchers report that disease-linked clones proved CD8+ and relatively rare in peripheral blood. Reports say disease-linked clones showed up significantly more in matched ankylosing spondylitis synovial fluid.

Making the TCR beta libraries involved quantitative 5'-RACE with molecular barcodes. TCRdb independently ran MiXCR on the 5' RACE reads; one entry per CDR3 protein. Of around 480,000 distinct CDR3 sequences listed, 17% are singletons. The sequence was obtained from a male donor with ankylosing spondylitis. The chain uses TRBV20-1 and TRBJ2-7, with 7 bases matching TRBD2. Specimen: blood, either unsorted or a sorted T cell fraction (not recorded which). The DNA for the CDR3 is TGCAGTGCTAGAGGTTTGGCGGGAGTCCCCAAATACTACGAGCAGTACTTC. As protein: CSARGLAGVPKYYEQYF.